The text below deals with one T cell receptor beta chain. Germline V gene data show CDR1 as MNHEY and CDR2 as SVGAGI. The CDR3 runs to 16 residues. The V end lost 6 bases, the J end lost 0 bases, and 15 bases lay between the germline ends. TCRdb redid the calling of the RT-PCR reads with MiXCR, one entry per CDR3 protein. The table has about 700,000 distinct CDR3 sequences, 14% seen once. The rearrangement uses TRBV6-5 and TRBJ2-1; D perhaps matches TRBD1 (6 bases). The receptor's source is a female donor in good health, serving as a healthy control. What was sequenced was memory CD4+ T cells from blood. CDR3 bases: TGTGCCAGCAGGAGGGGGACCTTCAGCTCCTACAATGAGCAGTTCTTC. Translation: CASRRGTFSSYNEQFF.